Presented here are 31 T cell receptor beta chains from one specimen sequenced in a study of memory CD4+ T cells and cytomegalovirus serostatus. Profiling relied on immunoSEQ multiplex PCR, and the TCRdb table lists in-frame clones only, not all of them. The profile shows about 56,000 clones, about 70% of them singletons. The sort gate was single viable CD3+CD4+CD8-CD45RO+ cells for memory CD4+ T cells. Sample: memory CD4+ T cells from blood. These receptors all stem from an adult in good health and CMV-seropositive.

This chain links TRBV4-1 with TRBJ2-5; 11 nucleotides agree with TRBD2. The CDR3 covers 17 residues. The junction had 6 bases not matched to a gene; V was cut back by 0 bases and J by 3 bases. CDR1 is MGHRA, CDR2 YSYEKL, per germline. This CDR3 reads CASSQEPGLAVKETQYF. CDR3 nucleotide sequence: TGCGCCAGCAGCCAAGAACCGGGACTAGCGGTCAAAGAGACCCAGTACTTC.

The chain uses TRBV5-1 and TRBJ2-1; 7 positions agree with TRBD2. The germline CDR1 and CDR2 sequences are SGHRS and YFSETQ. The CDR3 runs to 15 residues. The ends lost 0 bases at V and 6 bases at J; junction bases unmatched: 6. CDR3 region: CASSLVGGRGNEQFF. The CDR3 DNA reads TGCGCCAGCAGCTTGGTAGGCGGGAGAGGCAATGAGCAGTTCTTC.

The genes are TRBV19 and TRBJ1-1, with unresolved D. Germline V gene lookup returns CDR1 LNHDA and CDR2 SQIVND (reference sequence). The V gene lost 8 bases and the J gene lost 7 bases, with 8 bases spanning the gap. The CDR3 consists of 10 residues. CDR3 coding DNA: TGTGCCAGTCTCCAGGTTGAAGCTTTCTTT. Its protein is CASLQVEAFF.

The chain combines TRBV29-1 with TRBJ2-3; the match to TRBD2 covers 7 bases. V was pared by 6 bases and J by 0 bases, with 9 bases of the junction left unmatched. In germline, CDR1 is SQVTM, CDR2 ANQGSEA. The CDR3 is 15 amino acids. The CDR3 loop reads CSVARGGDSTDTQYF. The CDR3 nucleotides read TGCAGCGTCGCCCGGGGAGGGGACAGCACAGATACGCAGTATTTT.

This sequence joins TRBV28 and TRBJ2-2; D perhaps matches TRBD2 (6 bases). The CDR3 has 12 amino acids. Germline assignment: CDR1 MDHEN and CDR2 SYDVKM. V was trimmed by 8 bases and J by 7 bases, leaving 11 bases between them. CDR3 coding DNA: TGTGCCAGCGGGGGGTTGGACGGGGAGCTGTTTTTT. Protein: CASGGLDGELFF. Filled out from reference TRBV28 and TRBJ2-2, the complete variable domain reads DVKVTQSSRYLVKRTGEKVFLECVQDMDHENMFWYRQDPGLGLRLIYFSYDVKMKEKGDIPEGYSVSREKKERFSLILESASTNQTSMYLCASGGLDGELFFGEGSRLTVL.

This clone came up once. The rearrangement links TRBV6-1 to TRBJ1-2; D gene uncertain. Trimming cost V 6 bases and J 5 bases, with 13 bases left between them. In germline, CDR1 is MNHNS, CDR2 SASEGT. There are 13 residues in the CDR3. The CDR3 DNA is TGTGCCAGCAGGAACGGACGGGAATATGGCTACACCTTC. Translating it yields CASRNGREYGYTF.

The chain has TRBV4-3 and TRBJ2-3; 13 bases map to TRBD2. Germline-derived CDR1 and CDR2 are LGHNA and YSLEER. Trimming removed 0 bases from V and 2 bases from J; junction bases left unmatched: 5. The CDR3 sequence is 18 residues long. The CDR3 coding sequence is TGCGCCAGCAGCCAAGATAAAACTAGCGGGAGGGTCACAGATACGCAGTATTTT. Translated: CASSQDKTSGRVTDTQYF.

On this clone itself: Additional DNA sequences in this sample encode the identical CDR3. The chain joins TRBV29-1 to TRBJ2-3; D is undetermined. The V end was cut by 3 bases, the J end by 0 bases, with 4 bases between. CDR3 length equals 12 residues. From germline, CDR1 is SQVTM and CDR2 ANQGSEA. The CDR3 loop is CSVETSTDTQYF. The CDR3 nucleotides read TGCAGCGTTGAGACTAGCACAGATACGCAGTATTTT.

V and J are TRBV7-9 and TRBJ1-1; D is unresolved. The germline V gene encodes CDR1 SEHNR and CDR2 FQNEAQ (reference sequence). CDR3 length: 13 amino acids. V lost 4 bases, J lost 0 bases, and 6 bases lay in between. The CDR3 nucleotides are TGTGCCAGCAGCTCAGAGGTGAACACTGAAGCTTTCTTT. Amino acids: CASSSEVNTEAFF.

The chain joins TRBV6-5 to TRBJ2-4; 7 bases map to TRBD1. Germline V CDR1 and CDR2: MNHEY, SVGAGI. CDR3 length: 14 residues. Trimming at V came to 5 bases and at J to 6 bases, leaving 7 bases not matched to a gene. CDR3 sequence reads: CASSPGQQSNIQYF. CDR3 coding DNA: TGTGCCAGCAGTCCGGGACAGCAATCAAACATTCAGTACTTC.

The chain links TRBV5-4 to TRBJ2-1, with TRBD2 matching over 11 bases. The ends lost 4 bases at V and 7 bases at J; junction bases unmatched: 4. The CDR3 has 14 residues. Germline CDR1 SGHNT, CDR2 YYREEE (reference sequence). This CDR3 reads CASSRTSGWNEQFF. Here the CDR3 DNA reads TGTGCCAGCAGCCGGACTAGCGGGTGGAATGAGCAGTTCTTC.

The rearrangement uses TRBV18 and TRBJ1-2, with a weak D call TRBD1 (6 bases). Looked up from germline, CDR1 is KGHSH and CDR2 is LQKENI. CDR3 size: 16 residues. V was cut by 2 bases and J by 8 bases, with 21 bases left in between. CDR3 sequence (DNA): TGTGCCAGCTCACCAACAGCCCCGAGGGGGGGCATAGGCTACACCTTC. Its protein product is CASSPTAPRGGIGYTF.

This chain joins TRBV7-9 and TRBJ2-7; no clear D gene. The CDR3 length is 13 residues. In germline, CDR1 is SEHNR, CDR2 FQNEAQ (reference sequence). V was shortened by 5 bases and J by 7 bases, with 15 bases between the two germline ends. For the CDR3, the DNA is TGTGCCAGCAGCACGGTTTCTAGGAATGAGCAGTACTTC. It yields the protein CASSTVSRNEQYF.

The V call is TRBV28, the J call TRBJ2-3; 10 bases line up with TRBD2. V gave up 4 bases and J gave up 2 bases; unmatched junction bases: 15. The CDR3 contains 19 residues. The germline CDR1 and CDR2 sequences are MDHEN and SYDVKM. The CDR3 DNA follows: TGTGCCAGCAGTTCCCTTCGAGGCAGCGGGAGGGCCAACACAGATACGCAGTATTTT. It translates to CASSSLRGSGRANTDTQYF.

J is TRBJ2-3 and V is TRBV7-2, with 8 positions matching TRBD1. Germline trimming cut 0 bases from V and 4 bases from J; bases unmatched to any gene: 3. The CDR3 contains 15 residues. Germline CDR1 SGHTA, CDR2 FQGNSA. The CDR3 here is CASSLADRVPDTQYF. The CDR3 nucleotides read TGTGCCAGCAGCTTAGCGGACAGGGTCCCAGATACGCAGTATTTT.

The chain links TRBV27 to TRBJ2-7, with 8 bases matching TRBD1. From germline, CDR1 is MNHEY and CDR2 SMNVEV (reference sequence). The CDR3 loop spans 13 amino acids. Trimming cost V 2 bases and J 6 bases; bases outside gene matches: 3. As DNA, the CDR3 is TGTGCCAGCAGTTTACGCACAGGGGGCGAGCAGTACTTC. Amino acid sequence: CASSLRTGGEQYF.

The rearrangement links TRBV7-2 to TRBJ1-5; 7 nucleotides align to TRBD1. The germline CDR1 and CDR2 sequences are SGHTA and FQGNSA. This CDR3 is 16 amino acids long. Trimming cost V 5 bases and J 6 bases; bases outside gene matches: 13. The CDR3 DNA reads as TGTGCCAGCAGCGCAAATACCGGACAGGATTTTCAGCCCCAGCATTTT. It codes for CASSANTGQDFQPQHF.

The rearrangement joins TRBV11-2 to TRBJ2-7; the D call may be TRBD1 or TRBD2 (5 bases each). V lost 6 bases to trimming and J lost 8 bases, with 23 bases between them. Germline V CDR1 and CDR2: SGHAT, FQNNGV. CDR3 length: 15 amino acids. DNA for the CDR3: TGTGCCAGCAGATCCCCGGGACGGCCTGACTCCAAGCAGTACTTC. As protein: CASRSPGRPDSKQYF.

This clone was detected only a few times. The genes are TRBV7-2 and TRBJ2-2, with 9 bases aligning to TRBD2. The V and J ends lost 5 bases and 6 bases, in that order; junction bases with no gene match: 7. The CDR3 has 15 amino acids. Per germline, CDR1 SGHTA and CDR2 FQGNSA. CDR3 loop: CASSTGLARPGELFF. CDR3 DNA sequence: TGTGCCAGCAGCACGGGACTAGCCCGTCCCGGGGAGCTGTTTTTT.

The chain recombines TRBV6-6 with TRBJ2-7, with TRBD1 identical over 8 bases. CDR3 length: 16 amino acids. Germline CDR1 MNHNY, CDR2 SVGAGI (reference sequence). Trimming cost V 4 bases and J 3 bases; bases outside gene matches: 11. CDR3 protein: CASSSQGRDRNYEQYF. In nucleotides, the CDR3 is TGTGCCAGCAGTTCGCAAGGCCGGGACAGGAACTACGAGCAGTACTTC.

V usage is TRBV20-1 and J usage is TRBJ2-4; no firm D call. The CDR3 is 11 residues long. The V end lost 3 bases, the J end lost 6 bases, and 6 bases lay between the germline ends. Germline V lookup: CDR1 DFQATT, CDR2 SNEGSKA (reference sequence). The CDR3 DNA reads TGCAGTGCTAGCCGCGGAAACATTCAGTACTTC. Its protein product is CSASRGNIQYF.

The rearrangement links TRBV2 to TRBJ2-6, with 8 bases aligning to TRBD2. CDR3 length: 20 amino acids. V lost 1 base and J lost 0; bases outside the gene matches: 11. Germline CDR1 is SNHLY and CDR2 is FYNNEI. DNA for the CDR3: TGTGCCAGCAGTGAAGTTGGTCATCTAGCGGGTTCCTCTGGGGCCAACGTCCTGACTTTC. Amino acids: CASSEVGHLAGSSGANVLTF.

CDR3 loop: CASSPKQGVLSYGYTF. The CDR3 DNA sequence: TGTGCCAGCAGCCCTAAACAGGGCGTGCTAAGCTATGGCTACACCTTC. The chain recombines TRBV7-9 with TRBJ1-2; maybe TRBD1 (6 bases). V gave up 5 bases and J gave up 4 bases, with 20 bases separating them. This CDR3 has 16 amino acids. Germline V gene lookup returns CDR1 SEHNR and CDR2 FQNEAQ (reference sequence).

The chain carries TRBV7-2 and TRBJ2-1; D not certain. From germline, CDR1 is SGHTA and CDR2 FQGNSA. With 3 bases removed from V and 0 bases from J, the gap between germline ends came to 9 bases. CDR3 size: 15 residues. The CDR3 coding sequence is TGTGCCAGCAGCTTGGGCATTAGCTCCTACAATGAGCAGTTCTTC. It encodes CASSLGISSYNEQFF.

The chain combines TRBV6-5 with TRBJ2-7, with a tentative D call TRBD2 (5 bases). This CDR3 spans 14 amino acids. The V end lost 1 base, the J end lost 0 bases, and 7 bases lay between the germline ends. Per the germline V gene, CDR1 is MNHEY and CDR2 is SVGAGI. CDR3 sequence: CASSYYGNSYEQYF. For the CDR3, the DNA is TGTGCCAGCAGTTACTACGGGAACTCCTACGAGCAGTACTTC.

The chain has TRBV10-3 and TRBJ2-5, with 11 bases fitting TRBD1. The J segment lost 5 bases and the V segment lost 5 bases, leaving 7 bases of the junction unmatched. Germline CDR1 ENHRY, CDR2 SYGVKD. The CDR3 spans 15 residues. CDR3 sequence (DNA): TGTGCCATCAGTACACCGGGACAGGGGGTGGAGACCCAGTACTTC. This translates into CAISTPGQGVETQYF.

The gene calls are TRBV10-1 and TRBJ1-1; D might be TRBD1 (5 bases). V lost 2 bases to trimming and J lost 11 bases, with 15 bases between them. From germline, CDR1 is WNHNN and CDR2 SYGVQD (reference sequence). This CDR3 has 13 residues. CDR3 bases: TGCGCCAGCAGTGAGCAGACCGACAGAAGTGCTTTCTTT. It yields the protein CASSEQTDRSAFF.

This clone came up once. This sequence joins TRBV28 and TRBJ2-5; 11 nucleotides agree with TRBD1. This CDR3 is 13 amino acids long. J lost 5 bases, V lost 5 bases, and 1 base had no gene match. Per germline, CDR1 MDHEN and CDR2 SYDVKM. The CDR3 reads CASSRDRGETQYF. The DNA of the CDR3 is TGTGCCAGCAGTCGGGACAGGGGGGAGACCCAGTACTTC.

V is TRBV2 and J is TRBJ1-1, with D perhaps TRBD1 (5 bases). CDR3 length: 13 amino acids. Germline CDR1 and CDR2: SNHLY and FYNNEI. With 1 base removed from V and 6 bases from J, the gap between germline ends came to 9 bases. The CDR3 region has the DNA TGTGCCAGCAGTGAAGAAAGGGGTCCTGAAGCTTTCTTT. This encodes CASSEERGPEAFF.

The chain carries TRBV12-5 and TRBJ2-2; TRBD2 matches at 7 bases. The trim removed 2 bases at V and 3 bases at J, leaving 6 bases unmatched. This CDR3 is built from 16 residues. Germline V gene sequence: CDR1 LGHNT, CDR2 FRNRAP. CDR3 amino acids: CASGLSVRGDTGELFF. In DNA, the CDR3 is TGTGCTAGTGGTTTGTCGGTTCGGGGGGACACCGGGGAGCTGTTTTTT.

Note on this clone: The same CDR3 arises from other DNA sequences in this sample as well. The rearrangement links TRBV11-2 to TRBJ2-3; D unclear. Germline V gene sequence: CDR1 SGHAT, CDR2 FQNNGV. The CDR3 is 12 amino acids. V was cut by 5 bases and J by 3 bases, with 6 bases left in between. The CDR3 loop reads CASSPSTDTQYF. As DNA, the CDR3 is TGTGCCAGCAGCCCTTCAACAGATACGCAGTATTTT.